Sequencing of this TCR beta chain was carried out in a study of T cells in women clearing cervical HPV infection (dated by TCRdb to 2017 to 2018). A note on the overall study: The cases were approximately 25 women with histologically confirmed HPV16-related CIN3 or worse, and 2 of these cases were invasive cancers. An exploratory proof-of-principle case-control study, nested within the Guanacaste HPV Natural History Study in Costa Rica, was conducted to compare TCR repertoires across cervical HPV16 outcomes. Blood from cases was drawn at the visit where the lesion was first identified, while blood from controls was drawn once the infection was no longer detected. Quality controls consisted of five blinded duplicates per group, for a total of roughly 60 samples made up of roughly 50 participants and around ten replicates. Because only a few women had HLA typing data, the possibility that HLA type acted as a confounder could not be ruled out. Median age was roughly 35 years in cases versus approximately 37 in controls, and baseline characteristics did not differ significantly. For cases, a median interval of nearly 150 days, with an interquartile range of about 90 to 210 days, was observed between lesion detection and blood sampling. Cases were matched to controls by age within five years and by the year the sample was collected. Controls were 25 women whose single incident HPV16 infection cleared within 12 months without precancer or cancer developing. In the parent cohort, around 9,800 women aged 18 or older were enrolled in Guanacaste, Costa Rica, during about 1992 to 1994 and then followed for under 8 years.

The immunoSEQ assay used multiplex PCR to amplify TCR beta CDR3 regions from an average of approximately 1,100 ng of genomic DNA per sample. Primer bias was corrected in the assay by using a complete synthetic TCR repertoire to establish an amplification baseline. The amplicons were sequenced on the Illumina platform. As for the authors' bioinformatics: Sequences were error-corrected by clustering with frequency ratios and a modified nearest-neighbor algorithm, then analyzed in the immunoSEQ Analyzer with IMGT gene definitions. At each rarefaction depth, TCR richness and evenness were averaged across 20 rarefaction repeats, and samples with fewer sequences than that depth were excluded. Relative abundances of V, D and J genes were compared between groups using Wilcoxon rank sum tests, with FDR correction applied. For the blinded duplicates, the intraclass correlation was approximately 96% for TCR richness and averaged about 77% across roughly 65 gene segments. TCRdb re-hosts the immuneACCESS table, in-frame sequences only. Its copies lack some clones; in the studies checked, an unresolved V gene accounts for under half of them, and the cause for the rest is not known. That table supplies the V and J calls and clone size; D and trimming were determined from the DNA. The sample's records list more than 30,000 clones. Roughly 6.8% of the sample belongs to the ten largest clones.

Comments on this clone: The target of this receptor is not known. The sequenced fragment ends 3 residues before the CDR3 boundary, so the rest is inferred from the germline J gene.

The full study reports these points: The cross-sectional design could not show whether the associations came before the infection or were a result of it, and neither effector/memory subsets nor HPV-specific T cells were isolated. Because T-cell numbers per sample were unknown, differences in richness could reflect varying T-cell content rather than repertoire biology. TCR repertoire richness was significantly higher in CIN3+ cases than in controls across sequencing depths, while evenness did not differ. TRBV6-7 relative abundance was lower in cases than in controls (roughly 0.12% versus 0.15%; Bonferroni P = 0.0008). Random forest classifiers combining richness and V gene abundances distinguished cases from controls with an estimated AUC of less than 0.9.

Every participant had a single incident cervical HPV16 infection, and prevalent HPV16 infections were excluded. Cervical HPV DNA was detected by MY09/MY11 PCR, and genotyping was performed by dot-blot hybridization. Approximately 16 mL of heparinized blood were centrifuged, and the buffy coat was aliquoted, frozen at -30°C, then stored at -80°C. QIAGEN kits were used to extract genomic DNA from the buffy coat specimens. Its CDR3 holds 13 amino acids, cysteine through phenylalanine. Part of the CDR3 DNA is given, 30 bases translated from base 1. The germline V and J ends show losses of 3 bases and 4 bases respectively, and no gene match explains 5 bases of the junction. CDR1 and CDR2 were assigned from the germline V gene (reference sequence) as DFQATT and SNEGSKA.

Sample: blood buffy coat. This receptor chain uses TRBV20-1 and TRBJ1-2; TRBD1 aligns with 7 central bases. This receptor was identified in a woman aged 18 to 69 with a cervical HPV16 infection that either progressed to CIN3+ or cleared (not recorded which). The sequenced CDR3 bases are TGCAGTGCTAGTCAGGGGGACCTCTATGGC. The encoded protein is CSASQGDLYG. The CDR3 in full is CSASQGDLYGYTF.